The 21 T cell receptor beta chains presented below share a single source sample, sequenced in a study of shared clonotypes between healthy human individuals. This table comes from immunoSEQ multiplex PCR, and its TCRdb copy is limited to in-frame clones, with some not included. Here the sample spans roughly 650,000 clones, around 97% being singletons. What was sequenced was naive CD4+ T cells sorted from blood. The subset: CD45RA+ positively selected. Receptors originate from a woman in her 30s in good health.

With respect to this clone: The sample holds other DNA sequences that translate to the same CDR3. The rearrangement uses TRBV5-1 and TRBJ2-2; unclear D gene. V was clipped by 0 bases and J by 0 bases, with 6 bases between them. The CDR3 is 15 amino acids. Per the germline V gene, CDR1 is SGHRS and CDR2 is YFSETQ. The CDR3 sequence: CASSLGVANTGELFF. The CDR3 region has the DNA TGCGCCAGCAGCTTGGGGGTCGCGAACACCGGGGAGCTGTTTTTT. The variable domain in full, with the rest retrieved from reference TRBV5-1 and TRBJ2-2, is KAGVTQTPRYLIKTRGQQVTLSCSPISGHRSVSWYQQTPGQGLQFLFEYFSETQRNKGNFPGRFSGRQFSNSRSEMNVSTLELGDSALYLCASSLGVANTGELFFGEGSRLTVL.

The chain links TRBV2 to TRBJ2-7, with D uncertain. Per germline, CDR1 SNHLY and CDR2 FYNNEI. This CDR3 comprises 10 residues. V was trimmed by 5 bases and J by 3 bases, leaving 2 bases between them. In DNA form, the CDR3 reads TGTGCCAGCAGTCTCTACGAGCAGTACTTC. This translates into CASSLYEQYF.

This rearrangement joins TRBV28 to TRBJ2-4; D may be TRBD1 (5 bases). In germline, CDR1 is MDHEN, CDR2 SYDVKM. The CDR3 loop spans 16 amino acids. V lost 4 bases and J 0 bases, leaving 13 bases between the germline ends. CDR3 loop: CASSSDDSVAKNIQYF. CDR3 sequence (DNA): TGTGCCAGCAGTTCCGACGACAGCGTAGCCAAAAACATTCAGTACTTC.

CDR3 sequence reads: CASSTLNGASYNEQFF. For the CDR3, the DNA is TGTGCCAGCAGCACGTTGAACGGGGCGTCCTACAATGAGCAGTTCTTC. This chain links TRBV5-6 with TRBJ2-1, with D perhaps matching TRBD1 or TRBD2 (5 bases each). This CDR3 is 16 amino acids long. Trimming left V 4 bases short and J 1 base short, with 15 bases between. In germline, CDR1 is SGHDT, CDR2 YYEEEE.

The chain joins TRBV19 to TRBJ1-5; D is possibly TRBD1 (5 bases). This CDR3 is 19 amino acids long. Per germline, CDR1 LNHDA and CDR2 SQIVND (reference sequence). Trimming pared 0 bases from V and 0 bases from J, leaving 18 bases between. The CDR3 DNA sequence: TGTGCCAGTAGTATAGATCTGGGGCAGGGAGGCGATAGCAATCAGCCCCAGCATTTT. This gives the protein CASSIDLGQGGDSNQPQHF. Using reference TRBV19 and TRBJ1-5 for the parts outside the CDR3, the full variable domain is DGGITQSPKYLFRKEGQNVTLSCEQNLNHDAMYWYRQDPGQGLRLIYYSQIVNDFQKGDIAEGYSVSREKKESFPLTVTSAQKNPTAFYLCASSIDLGQGGDSNQPQHFGDGTRLSIL.

This chain uses TRBV28 with TRBJ1-2; unclear D gene. The V gene lost 6 bases and the J gene lost 6 bases, with 5 bases spanning the gap. The CDR3 runs to 10 residues. Germline CDR1 and CDR2: MDHEN and SYDVKM. For the CDR3, the DNA is TGTGCCAGCAGAGCTAATGGCTACACCTTC. Its translation: CASRANGYTF.

The rearrangement uses TRBV4-2 and TRBJ2-1; 7 bases fit TRBD2. Germline V gene data show CDR1 as LGHNA and CDR2 as YNFKEQ. J gave up 5 bases and V 3 bases, and 13 bases lay outside the gene matches. This CDR3 spans 17 amino acids. CDR3 sequence (DNA): TGTGCCAGCAGCCATGAGATTGGGTCTAGCGGTCACAATGAGCAGTTCTTC. Its translation: CASSHEIGSSGHNEQFF.

The J gene is TRBJ1-1, the V gene TRBV18, with a possible D match to TRBD1 (5 bases). The germline V and J ends were trimmed by 1 base and 4 bases, with 16 bases remaining between them. Germline CDR1 and CDR2: KGHSH and LQKENI. This CDR3 is 16 amino acids long. The CDR3 here is CASSPRGRGDPTEAFF. CDR3 in DNA: TGTGCCAGCTCACCACGGGGTCGAGGGGACCCCACTGAAGCTTTCTTT.

In the case of this clone: Other DNA sequences within the sample encode an identical CDR3. The gene calls are TRBV6-6 and TRBJ1-1, with a tentative D call TRBD1 (5 bases). Trimming took 2 bases from V and 5 from J, leaving 9 bases between them. Looked up from germline, CDR1 is MNHNY and CDR2 is SVGAGI (reference sequence). There are 13 residues in the CDR3. CDR3 loop: CASSYPGGTEAFF. In DNA form, the CDR3 reads TGTGCCAGCAGTTACCCCGGGGGGACTGAAGCTTTCTTT.

The rearrangement uses TRBV11-2 and TRBJ2-7, with D unresolved. The CDR3 consists of 12 residues. The germline V and J ends were trimmed by 1 base and 7 bases, with 8 bases remaining between them. Germline values: CDR1 SGHAT, CDR2 FQNNGV. CDR3 loop: CASSLGVGEQYF. CDR3 DNA sequence: TGTGCCAGCAGCTTAGGGGTGGGGGAGCAGTACTTC. Drawing the rest from reference TRBV11-2 and TRBJ2-7, the complete variable domain is EAGVAQSPRYKIIEKRQSVAFWCNPISGHATLYWYQQILGQGPKLLIQFQNNGVVDDSQLPKDRFSAERLKGVDSTLKIQPAKLEDSAVYLCASSLGVGEQYFGPGTRLTVT.

The CDR3 coding sequence is TGTGCCAGCAGTTACTCGTTGGTTCAGCCCCAGCATTTT. Its translation: CASSYSLVQPQHF. The chain couples TRBV6-6 to TRBJ1-5; D ambiguous. CDR3 length equals 13 residues. V gave up 0 bases and J gave up 6 bases, with 6 bases separating them. CDR1 and CDR2 (germline): MNHNY, SVGAGI (reference sequence).

The chain couples TRBV7-2 to TRBJ2-3, with a weak D call TRBD2 (6 bases). The V end was cut by 4 bases, the J end by 1 base, with 9 bases between. The CDR3 runs 14 residues. CDR1 is SGHTA, CDR2 FQGNSA, per germline. In DNA form, the CDR3 reads TGTGCCAGCAGCTCCGGGGGAGGCACAGATACGCAGTATTTT. Its translation is CASSSGGGTDTQYF.

This CDR3 reads CASSYAGFAFF. The CDR3 DNA is TGTGCCAGCAGTTACGCAGGGTTTGCTTTCTTT. J is TRBJ1-1 and V is TRBV6-1, with D possibly TRBD1 on 5 matching bases. Germline V gene data show CDR1 as MNHNS and CDR2 as SASEGT. V was clipped by 5 bases and J by 11 bases, with 12 bases between them. The CDR3 spans 11 residues.

The chain couples TRBV6-4 to TRBJ2-1; 10 bases match TRBD2. Unmatched junction bases numbered 7, after V lost 6 bases and J lost 8 bases. This CDR3 is 14 amino acids long. Germline assignment: CDR1 MRHNA and CDR2 SNTAGT. The CDR3 sequence is CASSEAGGPHEQFF. Written as DNA, the CDR3 is TGTGCCAGCAGCGAAGCGGGAGGGCCCCATGAGCAGTTCTTC.

This clone was seen only once. The chain has TRBV2 and TRBJ2-1; 7 positions match TRBD1. The germline CDR1 and CDR2 sequences are SNHLY and FYNNEI. V trimming: 7 bases; J trimming: 2 bases; junction bases outside the gene matches: 5. This CDR3 spans 14 amino acids. The CDR3 DNA follows: TGTGCCAGCACGGACAGGCGTGCCTACAATGAGCAGTTCTTC. Translation: CASTDRRAYNEQFF.

The rearrangement joins TRBV11-3 to TRBJ2-2; maybe TRBD2 (6 bases). The germline gives CDR1 SGHNT, CDR2 YENEEA. The V end lost 3 bases, the J end lost 5 bases, and 10 bases lay between the germline ends. CDR3 size: 14 residues. The CDR3 region is CASSFSGTTGELFF. The CDR3 DNA is TGTGCCAGCAGCTTTAGCGGAACTACCGGGGAGCTGTTTTTT. Drawing the rest from reference TRBV11-3 and TRBJ2-2, the complete variable domain is EAGVVQSPRYKIIEKKQPVAFWCNPISGHNTLYWYLQNLGQGPELLIRYENEEAVDDSQLPKDRFSAERLKGVDSTLKIQPAELGDSAVYLCASSFSGTTGELFFGEGSRLTVL.

The chain recombines TRBV2 with TRBJ2-1; TRBD2 agrees at 8 bases. The ends lost 8 bases at V and 4 bases at J; junction bases unmatched: 10. There are 15 residues in the CDR3. CDR1 is SNHLY, CDR2 FYNNEI, per germline. The CDR3 spells CASSKDREGYNEQFF. The CDR3 DNA sequence: TGTGCCAGCTCTAAAGACCGGGAGGGTTACAATGAGCAGTTCTTC. The variable domain in full, with the rest retrieved from reference TRBV2 and TRBJ2-1, is EPEVTQTPSHQVTQMGQEVILRCVPISNHLYFYWYRQILGQKVEFLVSFYNNEISEKSEIFDDQFSVERPDGSNFTLKIRSTKLEDSAMYFCASSKDREGYNEQFFGPGTRLTVL.

V is TRBV27 and J is TRBJ1-2; 8 positions match TRBD1. This CDR3 is 14 amino acids long. Per germline, CDR1 MNHEY and CDR2 SMNVEV (reference sequence). V shed 5 bases and J 4 bases; nucleotides not matched to a gene: 6. CDR3 residues: CASSPDRGGYGYTF. The CDR3 DNA follows: TGTGCCAGCAGTCCCGACAGGGGAGGCTATGGCTACACCTTC.

The chain carries TRBV4-1 and TRBJ1-1, with D possibly being TRBD1 (6 bases). The CDR3 is 16 amino acids. Deletions cut 6 bases from V and 2 bases from J, with 19 bases between. Germline lookup yields CDR1 MGHRA and CDR2 YSYEKL. The CDR3 coding sequence is TGCGCCAGCAGGGCCGCCGTCGCAGGGGTTAACACTGAAGCTTTCTTT. Its protein is CASRAAVAGVNTEAFF.

The genes are TRBV5-1 and TRBJ2-1; tentative D call: TRBD2 (5 bases). Germline V gene sequence: CDR1 SGHRS, CDR2 YFSETQ. The V end was cut by 8 bases, the J end by 2 bases, with 14 bases between. The CDR3 covers 14 residues. DNA of the CDR3: TGCGCCAGTGGTTTAGCGCCGACCTACAATGAGCAGTTCTTC. It codes for CASGLAPTYNEQFF. Combining the CDR3 with reference TRBV5-1 and TRBJ2-1 gives the whole variable domain KAGVTQTPRYLIKTRGQQVTLSCSPISGHRSVSWYQQTPGQGLQFLFEYFSETQRNKGNFPGRFSGRQFSNSRSEMNVSTLELGDSALYLCASGLAPTYNEQFFGPGTRLTVL.

The chain couples TRBV29-1 to TRBJ2-1, with TRBD1 matching over 9 bases. The J segment lost 5 bases and the V segment lost 4 bases, leaving 21 bases of the junction unmatched. The CDR3 is 19 residues long. Per germline, CDR1 SQVTM and CDR2 ANQGSEA. In DNA, the CDR3 is TGCAGCGTTGGAGGGGGGGGACAGGGCACCGTCGGATCCCACAATGAGCAGTTCTTC. This sequence encodes CSVGGGGQGTVGSHNEQFF.